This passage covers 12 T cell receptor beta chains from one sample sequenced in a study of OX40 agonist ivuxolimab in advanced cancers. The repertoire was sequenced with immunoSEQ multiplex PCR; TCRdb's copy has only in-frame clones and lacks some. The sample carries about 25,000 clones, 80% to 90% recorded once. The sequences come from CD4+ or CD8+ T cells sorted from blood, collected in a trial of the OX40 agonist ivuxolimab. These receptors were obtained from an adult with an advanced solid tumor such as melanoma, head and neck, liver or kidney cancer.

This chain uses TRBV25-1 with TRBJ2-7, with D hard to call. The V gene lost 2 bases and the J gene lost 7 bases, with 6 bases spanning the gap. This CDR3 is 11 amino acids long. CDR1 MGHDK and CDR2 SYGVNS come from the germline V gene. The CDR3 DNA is TGTGCCAGCAGTGAACTCTGGGAGCAGTACTTC. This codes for CASSELWEQYF.

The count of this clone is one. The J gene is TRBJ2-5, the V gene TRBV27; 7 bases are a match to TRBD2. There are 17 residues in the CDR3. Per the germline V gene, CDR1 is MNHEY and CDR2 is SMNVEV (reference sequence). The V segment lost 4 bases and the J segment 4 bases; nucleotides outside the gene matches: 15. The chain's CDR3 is CASSSTPPRGFGETQYF. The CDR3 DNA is TGTGCCAGCAGTTCCACCCCCCCGCGGGGGTTCGGAGAGACCCAGTACTTC.

The CDR3 loop reads CASSEVQYEQYF. CDR3 DNA sequence: TGTGCCAGCAGTGAAGTTCAGTACGAGCAGTACTTC. The rearrangement joins TRBV6-1 to TRBJ2-7, with D unresolved. Germline V gives CDR1 MNHNS, CDR2 SASEGT. The V end was cut by 1 base, the J end by 4 bases, with 5 bases between. CDR3 size: 12 residues.

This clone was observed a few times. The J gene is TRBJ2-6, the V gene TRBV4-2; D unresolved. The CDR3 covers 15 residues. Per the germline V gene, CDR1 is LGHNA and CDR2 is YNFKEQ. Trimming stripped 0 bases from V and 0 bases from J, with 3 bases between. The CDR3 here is CASSQDTSGANVLTF. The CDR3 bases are TGTGCCAGCAGCCAAGATACCTCTGGGGCCAACGTCCTGACTTTC.

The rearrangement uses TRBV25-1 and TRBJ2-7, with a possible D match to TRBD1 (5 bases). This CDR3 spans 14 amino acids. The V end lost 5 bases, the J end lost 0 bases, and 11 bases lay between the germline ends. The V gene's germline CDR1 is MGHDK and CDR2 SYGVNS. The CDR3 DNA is TGTGCCAGCAGTTGGCAGGGTAGCTCCTACGAGCAGTACTTC. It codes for CASSWQGSSYEQYF.

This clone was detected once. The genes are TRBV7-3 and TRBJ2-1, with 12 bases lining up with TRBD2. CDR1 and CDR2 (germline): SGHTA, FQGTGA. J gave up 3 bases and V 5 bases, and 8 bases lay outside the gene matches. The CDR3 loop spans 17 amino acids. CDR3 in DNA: TGTGCCAGCAGCGTAGGACTAGCGGGGTCGATCTACAATGAGCAGTTCTTC. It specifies CASSVGLAGSIYNEQFF.

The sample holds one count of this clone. The CDR3 here is CASSPDRVGLGQETQYF. As DNA, the CDR3 is TGTGCCAGCAGCCCGGACAGGGTCGGATTGGGGCAAGAGACCCAGTACTTC. The rearrangement uses TRBV2 and TRBJ2-5, with 8 bases that match TRBD1. Germline CDR1 SNHLY, CDR2 FYNNEI. V lost 6 bases to trimming and J lost 2 bases; unmatched junction nucleotides: 14. The CDR3 has 17 amino acids.

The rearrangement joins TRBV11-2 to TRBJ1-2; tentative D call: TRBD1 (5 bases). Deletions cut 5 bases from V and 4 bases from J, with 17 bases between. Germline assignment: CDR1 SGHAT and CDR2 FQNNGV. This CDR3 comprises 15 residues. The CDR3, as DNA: TGTGCCAGCAGCCCTGGGGGGATCGGGGGCTATGGCTACACCTTC. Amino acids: CASSPGGIGGYGYTF.

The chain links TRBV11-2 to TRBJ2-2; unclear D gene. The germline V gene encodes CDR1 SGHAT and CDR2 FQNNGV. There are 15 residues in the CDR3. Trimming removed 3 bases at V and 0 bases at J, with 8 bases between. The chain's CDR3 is CASSFQQTNTGELFF. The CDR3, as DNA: TGTGCCAGCAGCTTCCAGCAGACGAACACCGGGGAGCTGTTTTTT.

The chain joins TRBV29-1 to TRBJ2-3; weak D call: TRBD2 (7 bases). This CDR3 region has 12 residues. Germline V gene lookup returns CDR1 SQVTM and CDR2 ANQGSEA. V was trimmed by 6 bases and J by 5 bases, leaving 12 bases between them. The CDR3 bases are TGCAGCGTCGAGGGGGGGCTAGATACGCAGTATTTT. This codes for CSVEGGLDTQYF.

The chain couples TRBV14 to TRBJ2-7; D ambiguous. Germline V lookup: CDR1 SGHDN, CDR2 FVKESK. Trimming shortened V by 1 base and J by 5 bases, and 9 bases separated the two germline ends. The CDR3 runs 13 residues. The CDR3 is CASSQGTFDEQYF. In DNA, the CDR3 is TGTGCCAGCAGCCAAGGAACATTCGACGAGCAGTACTTC.

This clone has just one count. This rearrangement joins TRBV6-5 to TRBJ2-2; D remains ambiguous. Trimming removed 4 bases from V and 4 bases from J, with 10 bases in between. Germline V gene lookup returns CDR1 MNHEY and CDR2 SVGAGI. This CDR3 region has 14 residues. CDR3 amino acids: CASSLKRATGELFF. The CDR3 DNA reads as TGTGCCAGCAGTTTGAAAAGGGCCACCGGGGAGCTGTTTTTT.